The clone carrying this T cell receptor (beta chain) appeared a few times. TCRdb re-called the reads through MiXCR, storing one row per CDR3 protein. The sample has some 350,000 distinct CDR3 sequences, 15% to 20% seen once. These data belong to a study of T cell repertoires in cytomegalovirus infection. Per the germline V gene, CDR1 is KGHSH and CDR2 is LQKENI. The CDR3 length is 13 residues. The V gene lost 3 bases and the J gene lost 6 bases, with 10 bases spanning the gap. The chain uses TRBV18 and TRBJ2-3; tentative D call: TRBD2 (5 bases). The source material was PBMCs. This TCR was recovered from a human donor in good health (CMV status not recorded). Some clones in this sample may be carry-over from other donors' samples. CDR3 nucleotides: TGTGCCAGCTCACCGGGAGAGACGGATACGCAGTATTTT. Its protein product is CASSPGETDTQYF.